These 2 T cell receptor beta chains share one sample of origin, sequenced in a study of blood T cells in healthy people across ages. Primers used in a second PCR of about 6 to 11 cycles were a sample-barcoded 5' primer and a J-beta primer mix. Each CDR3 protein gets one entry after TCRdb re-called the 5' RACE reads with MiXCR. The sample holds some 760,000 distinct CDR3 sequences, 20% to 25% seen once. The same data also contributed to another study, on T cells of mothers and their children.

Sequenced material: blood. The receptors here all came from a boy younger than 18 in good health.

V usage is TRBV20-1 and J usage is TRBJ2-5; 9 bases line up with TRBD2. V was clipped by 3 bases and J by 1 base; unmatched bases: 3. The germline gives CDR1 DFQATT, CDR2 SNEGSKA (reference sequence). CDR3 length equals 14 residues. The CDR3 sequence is CSASAGGSQETQYF. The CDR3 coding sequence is TGCAGTGCTAGCGCGGGGGGGTCCCAAGAGACCCAGTACTTC.

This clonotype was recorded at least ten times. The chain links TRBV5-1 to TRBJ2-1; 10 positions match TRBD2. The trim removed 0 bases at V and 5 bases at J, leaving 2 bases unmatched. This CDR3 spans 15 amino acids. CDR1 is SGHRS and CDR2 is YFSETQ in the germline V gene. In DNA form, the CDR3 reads TGCGCCAGCAGCTTGGGGCTAGCGGGAGACAATGAGCAGTTCTTC. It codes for CASSLGLAGDNEQFF.